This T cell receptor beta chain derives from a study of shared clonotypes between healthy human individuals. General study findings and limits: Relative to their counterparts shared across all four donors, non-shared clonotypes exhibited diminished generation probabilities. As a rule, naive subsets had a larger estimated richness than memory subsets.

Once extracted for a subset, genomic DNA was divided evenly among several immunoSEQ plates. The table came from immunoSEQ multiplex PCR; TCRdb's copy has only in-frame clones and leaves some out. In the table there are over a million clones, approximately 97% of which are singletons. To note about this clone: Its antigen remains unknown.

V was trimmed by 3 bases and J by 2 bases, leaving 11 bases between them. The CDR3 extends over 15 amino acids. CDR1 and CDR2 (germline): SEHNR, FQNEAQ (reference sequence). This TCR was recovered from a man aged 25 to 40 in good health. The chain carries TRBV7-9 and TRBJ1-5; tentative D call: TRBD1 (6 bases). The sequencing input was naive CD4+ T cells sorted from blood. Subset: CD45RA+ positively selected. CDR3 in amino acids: CASSLGRGGNQPQHF. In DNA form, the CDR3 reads TGTGCCAGCAGCTTGGGCAGGGGAGGCAATCAGCCCCAGCATTTT. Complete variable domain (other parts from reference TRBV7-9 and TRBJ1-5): DTGVSQNPRHKITKRGQNVTFRCDPISEHNRLYWYRQTLGQGPEFLTYFQNEAQLEKSRLLSDRFSAERPKGSFSTLEIQRTEQGDSAMYLCASSLGRGGNQPQHFGDGTRLSIL.